This is a list of T cell receptor beta chains from one sample in a study of vaccination and CD4 T cells after COVID-19. These receptors' targets are unknown. MiXCR was run by TCRdb on the PCR reads, yielding one entry per CDR3 protein. The repertoire holds roughly 15,000 distinct CDR3 sequences, with 40% to 60% as singletons. The material sequenced was CD4+ T cells from blood, cultured in vitro. The origin of the receptors is a human donor who had recovered from COVID-19. The CDR3 runs from the conserved cysteine through the conserved F or W. A D gene is named only where the DNA matches it firmly. The listing skips clone size in some rows; elsewhere it reads once, few, many or a size class.

d_call: TRBD2; v_call: TRBV20-1; j_call: TRBJ2-1; clone_size: few; cdr3_nt: TGCAGTGCTAGCCGGCGGGGGTCCTACAATGAGCAGTTCTTC; cdr3_aa: CSASRRGSYNEQFF
d_call: -; v_call: TRBV7-2; j_call: TRBJ2-2; clone_size: few; cdr3_nt: TGTGCCAGCAGTTACTTGAACACCGGGGAGCTGTTTTTT; cdr3_aa: CASSYLNTGELFF
d_call: -; v_call: TRBV2; j_call: TRBJ1-5; clone_size: -; cdr3_nt: TGTGCCAGCAGTGTTGGGGCACAGCAGCCCCAGCATTTT; cdr3_aa: CASSVGAQQPQHF
d_call: TRBD1; v_call: TRBV20-1; j_call: TRBJ1-2; clone_size: -; cdr3_nt: TGCAGTGCTCCTATCCTTAGGACAGGGGGCGGCTATGGCTACACCTTC; cdr3_aa: CSAPILRTGGGYGYTF
d_call: TRBD1; v_call: TRBV6-1; j_call: TRBJ1-4; clone_size: -; cdr3_nt: TGTGCCAGCAGGCCTGGGACAGTTAGAGGAGCAACTAATGAAAAACTGTTTTTT; cdr3_aa: CASRPGTVRGATNEKLFF
d_call: -; v_call: TRBV6-1; j_call: TRBJ1-2; clone_size: -; cdr3_nt: TGTGCCAGCGTAGGACCCCCCGGAGGAACTAACTATGGCTACACCTTC; cdr3_aa: CASVGPPGGTNYGYTF
d_call: -; v_call: TRBV19; j_call: TRBJ1-2; clone_size: -; cdr3_nt: TGTGCCAGTATTCCGCCAAAGTCCGGCTACACCTTC; cdr3_aa: CASIPPKSGYTF
d_call: -; v_call: TRBV10-3; j_call: TRBJ2-7; clone_size: -; cdr3_nt: TGTGCCATCACTGACAGGCTTACCTCCTACGAGCAGTACTTC; cdr3_aa: CAITDRLTSYEQYF
d_call: -; v_call: TRBV19; j_call: TRBJ1-2; clone_size: -; cdr3_nt: TGTGCCAGCCGCAGGGGTATCTATGGCTACACCTTC; cdr3_aa: CASRRGIYGYTF
d_call: -; v_call: TRBV2; j_call: TRBJ1-1; clone_size: -; cdr3_nt: TGTGCCAGCAGTGAAACGGGGCCGGCGAGTACTGAAGCTTTCTTT; cdr3_aa: CASSETGPASTEAFF
d_call: TRBD1; v_call: TRBV20-1; j_call: TRBJ1-5; clone_size: -; cdr3_nt: TGCAGTGCTGGACAGGGGGATCAGCCCCAGCATTTT; cdr3_aa: CSAGQGDQPQHF
d_call: -; v_call: TRBV20-1; j_call: TRBJ1-4; clone_size: few; cdr3_nt: TGCAGTGCTGGGGCCCACGGAGCAACTAATGAAAAACTGTTTTTT; cdr3_aa: CSAGAHGATNEKLFF
d_call: TRBD2; v_call: TRBV7-2; j_call: TRBJ2-2; clone_size: -; cdr3_nt: TGTGCCAGCAGCTACTCGGGGGGTATGAACACCGGGGAGCTGTTTTTT; cdr3_aa: CASSYSGGMNTGELFF
d_call: -; v_call: TRBV19; j_call: TRBJ1-5; clone_size: -; cdr3_nt: TGTGCCAGTAGTACCCCCCTATCTGAGGCGGATCAGCCCCAGCATTTT; cdr3_aa: CASSTPLSEADQPQHF
d_call: TRBD1; v_call: TRBV5-4; j_call: TRBJ1-2; clone_size: -; cdr3_nt: TGTGCCAGCAGTTGGGACAGGACGAACTATGGCTACACCTTC; cdr3_aa: CASSWDRTNYGYTF
d_call: TRBD1; v_call: TRBV11-2; j_call: TRBJ1-1; clone_size: -; cdr3_nt: TGTGCCAGCAGCCAGGGGGTGGGGACTGAAGCTTTCTTT; cdr3_aa: CASSQGVGTEAFF
d_call: -; v_call: TRBV9; j_call: TRBJ1-6; clone_size: -; cdr3_nt: TGTGCCAGCAGCGTATCCGGAGGGAATTCACCCCTCCACTTT; cdr3_aa: CASSVSGGNSPLHF
d_call: -; v_call: TRBV20-1; j_call: TRBJ1-1; clone_size: -; cdr3_nt: TGCAGTGCTAGTCACGCAGCGAACACTGAAGCTTTCTTT; cdr3_aa: CSASHAANTEAFF
d_call: TRBD1; v_call: TRBV28; j_call: TRBJ2-2; clone_size: -; cdr3_nt: TGTGCCAGCAGTTCCCCAGGGGACAGGGCGTTCACCGGGGAGCTGTTTTTT; cdr3_aa: CASSSPGDRAFTGELFF
d_call: -; v_call: TRBV7-2; j_call: TRBJ1-6; clone_size: -; cdr3_nt: TGTGCCAGCAGCAGACTGGTGCTACGGTCACCCCTCCACTTT; cdr3_aa: CASSRLVLRSPLHF
d_call: -; v_call: TRBV21-1; j_call: TRBJ2-7; clone_size: few; cdr3_nt: TGTGCCAGCAGCAAAAGGGGACATCGCTACGAGCAGTACTTC; cdr3_aa: CASSKRGHRYEQYF
d_call: -; v_call: TRBV6-4; j_call: TRBJ1-6; clone_size: -; cdr3_nt: TGTGCCAGCAGTGCACAGGGACGGTCACCCCTCCACTTT; cdr3_aa: CASSAQGRSPLHF
d_call: -; v_call: TRBV7-2; j_call: TRBJ1-1; clone_size: few; cdr3_nt: TGTGCCAGCAGCTCGCAGGGGAACACTGAAGCTTTCTTT; cdr3_aa: CASSSQGNTEAFF
d_call: -; v_call: TRBV5-6; j_call: TRBJ2-5; clone_size: -; cdr3_nt: TGTGCCAGCAGCGGCCCCAACCCCCTAGAGACCCAGTACTTC; cdr3_aa: CASSGPNPLETQYF
d_call: -; v_call: TRBV20-1; j_call: TRBJ2-2; clone_size: few; cdr3_nt: TGCAGTGCTAGACCAGGGGGGGCCGTGAACACCGGGGAGCTGTTTTTT; cdr3_aa: CSARPGGAVNTGELFF
d_call: -; v_call: TRBV4-2; j_call: TRBJ2-2; clone_size: -; cdr3_nt: TGTGCCAGCAGCCAAGAAGGCCTCACATTAACCGGGGAGCTGTTTTTT; cdr3_aa: CASSQEGLTLTGELFF
d_call: -; v_call: TRBV20-1; j_call: TRBJ2-1; clone_size: -; cdr3_nt: TGCAGTGCTAGAGCTGGGGTTATCTCCTACAATGAGCAGTTCTTC; cdr3_aa: CSARAGVISYNEQFF
d_call: -; v_call: TRBV4-1; j_call: TRBJ1-4; clone_size: -; cdr3_nt: TGCGCCAGCAGCCAAGGGGTACAGACTAATGAAAAACTGTTTTTT; cdr3_aa: CASSQGVQTNEKLFF
d_call: -; v_call: TRBV20-1; j_call: TRBJ1-3; clone_size: few; cdr3_nt: TGCAGTGCTAGAGATTCCAGATACGGTGGAAACACCATATATTTT; cdr3_aa: CSARDSRYGGNTIYF
d_call: -; v_call: TRBV20-1; j_call: TRBJ2-7; clone_size: few; cdr3_nt: TGCAGTGCTACCTCGCCGTTGGGAACGTACGAGCAGTACTTC; cdr3_aa: CSATSPLGTYEQYF
d_call: -; v_call: TRBV19; j_call: TRBJ2-1; clone_size: -; cdr3_nt: TGTGCCAGTAGTTCGAGGGTGGGGGGTGATGAGCAGTTCTTC; cdr3_aa: CASSSRVGGDEQFF